Below, 5 T cell receptor beta chains from the same sample are listed, as sequenced in a study of blood T cell repertoires in COVID-19. Measured with immunoSEQ multiplex PCR; TCRdb has only the in-frame clones, and not every one. The table includes roughly 100,000 clones, 75% to 90% detected once. Sequenced material: peripheral blood. The receptors were sampled from a man in his sixties with acute or convalescent COVID-19.

A single count supports this clone. The chain recombines TRBV18 with TRBJ1-1; D not certain. Germline V CDR1 and CDR2: KGHSH, LQKENI. Trimming cost V 2 bases and J 1 base, with 14 bases left between them. This CDR3 spans 16 amino acids. The CDR3 DNA sequence: TGTGCCAGCTCACCAATCCCGGGGTTAGGGAACACTGAAGCTTTCTTT. It codes for CASSPIPGLGNTEAFF.

V and J are TRBV28 and TRBJ1-4; D unresolved. The CDR3 loop spans 14 amino acids. V shed 7 bases and J shed 0 bases, with 9 bases lying between them. Germline values: CDR1 MDHEN, CDR2 SYDVKM. The CDR3 bases are TGTGCCAGCACTTCGACTGCAACTAATGAAAAACTGTTTTTT. It codes for CASTSTATNEKLFF. Drawing the rest from reference TRBV28 and TRBJ1-4, the complete variable domain is DVKVTQSSRYLVKRTGEKVFLECVQDMDHENMFWYRQDPGLGLRLIYFSYDVKMKEKGDIPEGYSVSREKKERFSLILESASTNQTSMYLCASTSTATNEKLFFGSGTQLSVL.

The CDR3 spells CATSDLIDNTDTQYF. The CDR3, as DNA: TGTGCCACCAGTGATTTGATAGATAACACAGATACGCAGTATTTT. The V call is TRBV24-1, the J call TRBJ2-3; no firm D call. The V end was cut by 0 bases, the J end by 2 bases, with 8 bases between. The CDR3 covers 15 residues. CDR1 KGHDR and CDR2 SFDVKD come from the germline V gene.

J is TRBJ1-5 and V is TRBV18, with 7 bases that match TRBD1. Germline trimming cut 8 bases from V and 6 bases from J; bases unmatched to any gene: 7. The germline gives CDR1 KGHSH, CDR2 LQKENI. The CDR3 is 13 amino acids. The CDR3 DNA follows: TGTGCCAGCGGCGGGGCAGGGGGTCAGCCCCAGCATTTT. This codes for CASGGAGGQPQHF.

V usage is TRBV29-1 and J usage is TRBJ2-2, with 7 bases that match TRBD1. Germline V lookup: CDR1 SQVTM, CDR2 ANQGSEA. V gave up 4 bases and J gave up 3 bases; unmatched junction bases: 20. The CDR3 is made up of 19 amino acids. CDR3 sequence (DNA): TGCAGCGTTGTGCTCCTCCCGGACAGGCCCTTTCTGGACACCGGGGAGCTGTTTTTT. Its translation is CSVVLLPDRPFLDTGELFF.